Below are 26 T cell receptor beta chains sequenced from a single sample in a study of T cells in localized non-small cell lung cancer. Repertoires were generated with immunoSEQ multiplex PCR, while TCRdb's copy carries only in-frame clones and drops some. This sample yields tens of thousands of clones, of which 84% are seen a single time; about 13% belongs to the top ten. The specimen was peripheral blood, collected before any cancer treatment. Receptors were obtained from a female donor at least 60 years old with stage I lung adenocarcinoma.

This clone was detected only a few times. The chain combines TRBV7-6 with TRBJ1-5; 10 bases fit TRBD1. The length of the CDR3 is 16 residues. V dropped 3 bases and J dropped 7; count of bases not matched to a gene: 9. Germline V gene data show CDR1 as SGHVS and CDR2 as FNYEAQ. CDR3 amino acids: CASSLGPGQGNQPQHF. In nucleotides, the CDR3 is TGTGCCAGCAGCTTGGGTCCGGGACAGGGGAACCAGCCCCAGCATTTT.

The chain links TRBV18 to TRBJ2-7; D is perhaps TRBD1 (6 bases). Germline-derived CDR1 and CDR2 are KGHSH and LQKENI. Deletions cut 4 bases from V and 3 bases from J, with 19 bases between. CDR3 length: 16 amino acids. CDR3 sequence reads: CASSLTETGLLYEQYF. Here the CDR3 DNA reads TGTGCCAGCTCACTAACCGAGACAGGTTTGCTCTACGAGCAGTACTTC.

CDR3 nucleotide sequence: TGTGCCAGCAGCTTAACGGGAAGGAATGAGCAGTTCTTC. Translating gives CASSLTGRNEQFF. This rearrangement joins TRBV7-3 to TRBJ2-1; D gene unclear. CDR1 and CDR2 (germline): SGHTA, FQGTGA. Trimming pared 0 bases from V and 7 bases from J, leaving 7 bases between. The CDR3 extends over 13 amino acids.

This chain joins TRBV27 and TRBJ1-2; TRBD1 agrees at 7 bases. The CDR3 is 15 residues long. The germline gives CDR1 MNHEY, CDR2 SMNVEV (reference sequence). The V gene end was trimmed by 7 bases and the J gene end by 2 bases; junction bases not matched to a gene: 10. The CDR3 DNA reads TGTGCCAGCACTCCCACAGGGGCGGGGAACTATGGCTACACCTTC. Translation gives CASTPTGAGNYGYTF.

CDR3 DNA: TGTGCCAGCAGCCCGGAAAAGACTAGCCCTAGCACAGATACGCAGTATTTT. This gives the protein CASSPEKTSPSTDTQYF. The rearrangement joins TRBV11-3 to TRBJ2-3; 7 bases match TRBD2. From germline, CDR1 is SGHNT and CDR2 YENEEA. This CDR3 spans 17 amino acids. V lost 5 bases and J lost 0; bases outside the gene matches: 11.

This clone was counted a few times. The chain combines TRBV6-5 with TRBJ2-7; 7 positions match TRBD2. The CDR3 runs 15 residues. Trimming removed 5 bases from V and 2 bases from J; junction bases left unmatched: 9. The germline V gene has CDR1 MNHEY and CDR2 SVGAGI. CDR3 coding DNA: TGTGCCAGCAGTGCGGGACGGGGGGAACCCTACGAGCAGTACTTC. This encodes CASSAGRGEPYEQYF.

This clone showed up just a few times. The gene calls are TRBV7-9 and TRBJ1-3, with D possibly being TRBD1 (5 bases). CDR1 SEHNR and CDR2 FQNEAQ come from the germline V gene (reference sequence). Trimming shortened V by 5 bases and J by 3 bases, and 11 bases separated the two germline ends. The CDR3 spans 14 residues. This CDR3 is CASSHLRGGNTIYF. The CDR3 coding sequence is TGTGCCAGCAGCCATCTAAGGGGTGGAAACACCATATATTTT.

This chain uses TRBV9 with TRBJ2-2; no firm D call. Germline V gene data show CDR1 as SGDLS and CDR2 as YYNGEE. Trimming removed 3 bases from V and 5 bases from J, with 8 bases in between. CDR3 length: 13 residues. CDR3 region: CASSGDGTGELFF. CDR3 in DNA: TGTGCCAGCAGCGGAGACGGGACCGGGGAGCTGTTTTTT.

This clone is categorized as medium-sized. The CDR3 reads CASSSTGGAYNSPLHF. The DNA for the CDR3 is TGTGCCAGCAGCTCTACGGGAGGGGCGTATAATTCACCCCTCCACTTT. The chain carries TRBV7-6 and TRBJ1-6; tentative D call: TRBD1 (5 bases). This CDR3 spans 16 amino acids. Germline CDR1 SGHVS, CDR2 FNYEAQ. Between the trimmed V and J ends, which lost 4 bases and 4 bases, there was a span of 14 bases.

The V call is TRBV2, the J call TRBJ2-7; 10 positions match TRBD2. CDR1 and CDR2 (germline): SNHLY, FYNNEI. V shed 4 bases and J 3 bases; nucleotides not matched to a gene: 6. The CDR3 runs 15 residues. CDR3 in DNA: TGTGCCAGCAGTGGTAGGCTAGCGGGAGTCTACGAGCAGTACTTC. Its translation is CASSGRLAGVYEQYF. The full variable domain, its missing parts supplied by reference TRBV2 and TRBJ2-7, is EPEVTQTPSHQVTQMGQEVILRCVPISNHLYFYWYRQILGQKVEFLVSFYNNEISEKSEIFDDQFSVERPDGSNFTLKIRSTKLEDSAMYFCASSGRLAGVYEQYFGPGTRLTVT.

The chain links TRBV6-6 to TRBJ1-2; 8 nucleotides line up with TRBD1. The junction had 3 bases not matched to a gene; V was cut back by 7 bases and J by 2 bases. CDR3 length: 13 amino acids. Germline-derived CDR1 and CDR2 are MNHNY and SVGAGI (reference sequence). CDR3 amino acids: CASTDRGNYGYTF. The DNA for the CDR3 is TGTGCCAGCACCGACAGGGGAAACTATGGCTACACCTTC.

The chain carries TRBV10-1 and TRBJ2-7, with 9 bases fitting TRBD1. The germline V gene has CDR1 WNHNN and CDR2 SYGVQD (reference sequence). The CDR3 has 17 amino acids. Trimming at V came to 2 bases and at J to 2 bases, leaving 10 bases not matched to a gene. The CDR3 spells CASSERTGVLWAYEQYF. CDR3 bases: TGCGCCAGCAGTGAGAGGACAGGGGTACTCTGGGCCTACGAGCAGTACTTC.

The sample holds a few counts of this clone. The J gene is TRBJ2-7, the V gene TRBV2, with D possibly TRBD1 on 6 matching bases. CDR1 and CDR2 from the germline V gene are SNHLY and FYNNEI. The CDR3 loop spans 13 amino acids. V was cut by 7 bases and J by 1 base, with 11 bases left in between. The DNA of the CDR3 is TGTGCCAGCACAGCAGGGACATCCTACGAGCAGTACTTC. Its protein product is CASTAGTSYEQYF.

The chain uses TRBV9 and TRBJ2-3; 7 nucleotides match TRBD1. The V segment lost 4 bases and the J segment 4 bases; nucleotides outside the gene matches: 9. In germline, CDR1 is SGDLS, CDR2 YYNGEE. CDR3 length: 15 amino acids. In DNA form, the CDR3 reads TGTGCCAGCAGCCCTCACACAGGGGCCGCAGATACGCAGTATTTT. It translates to CASSPHTGAADTQYF.

The chain combines TRBV19 with TRBJ2-7, with D perhaps matching TRBD1 (5 bases). The CDR3 contains 14 residues. Germline CDR1 is LNHDA and CDR2 is SQIVND (reference sequence). Trimming cost V 6 bases and J 6 bases, with 18 bases left between them. CDR3 region: CASRLGSDSSEQYF. The DNA of the CDR3 is TGTGCCAGTAGGCTGGGGTCTGACAGTTCCGAGCAGTACTTC.

To note about this clone: One junction end does not reproduce the germline sequence, and a read error may be involved. The CDR3 sequence is CASSLSLGKNYNEQFF. The CDR3 region has the DNA TGTGCTAGCAGCTTAAGTCTGGGGAAGAACTACAATGAGCAGTTCTTC. The rearrangement links TRBV7-7 to TRBJ2-1; D unclear. The CDR3 has 16 residues. Germline CDR1 SSHAT, CDR2 FNYEAQ (reference sequence).

The chain employs TRBV27 and TRBJ1-6; TRBD1 might be the D (5 bases). In germline, CDR1 is MNHEY, CDR2 SMNVEV (reference sequence). The CDR3 is 19 residues long. V lost 5 bases to trimming and J lost 0 bases, with 20 bases between them. For the CDR3, the DNA is TGTGCCAGCAGTGTCTTCGGGACGGCTCAGAGCTCCTATAATTCACCCCTCCACTTT. It translates to CASSVFGTAQSSYNSPLHF.

This clone came up once. The rearrangement joins TRBV30 to TRBJ1-6, with D unclear. Trimming pared 3 bases from V and 10 bases from J, leaving 16 bases between. There are 14 residues in the CDR3. Germline CDR1 and CDR2: GTSNPN and SVGIG (reference sequence). CDR3 sequence reads: CAWRDSNTGSPLHF. The CDR3, as DNA: TGTGCCTGGAGGGATTCCAACACCGGATCACCCCTCCACTTT. Complete variable domain (other parts from reference TRBV30 and TRBJ1-6): SQTIHQWPATLVQPVGSPLSLECTVEGTSNPNLYWYRQAAGRGLQLLFYSVGIGQISSEVPQNLSASRPQDRQFILSSKKLLLSDSGFYLCAWRDSNTGSPLHFGNGTRLTVT.

The chain has TRBV4-2 and TRBJ1-1; 9 positions agree with TRBD1. Trimming cost V 2 bases and J 4 bases; bases outside gene matches: 5. The CDR3 contains 15 residues. Germline V lookup: CDR1 LGHNA, CDR2 YNFKEQ. As DNA, the CDR3 is TGTGCCAGCAGCCAATTACAGGGGGCAAGCACTGAAGCTTTCTTT. Amino acids: CASSQLQGASTEAFF.

The rearrangement uses TRBV27 and TRBJ1-1; TRBD1 is a possible D gene (6 bases). V was cut by 5 bases and J by 8 bases, with 15 bases left in between. The CDR3 is 13 residues long. Germline CDR1 MNHEY, CDR2 SMNVEV (reference sequence). For the CDR3, the DNA is TGTGCCAGCAGTCGAAAATACAGGGAAGAAGCTTTCTTT. It is translated as CASSRKYREEAFF.

The CDR3 sequence is CASSAGLSNQPQHF. DNA for the CDR3: TGTGCCAGCAGCGCGGGACTAAGCAATCAGCCCCAGCATTTT. The chain joins TRBV2 to TRBJ1-5, with D tentatively TRBD1 (5 bases). V lost 6 bases, J lost 1 base, and 10 bases lay in between. The CDR3 has 14 amino acids. Germline V gives CDR1 SNHLY, CDR2 FYNNEI. The full variable domain, with the rest looked up from reference TRBV2 and TRBJ1-5, is EPEVTQTPSHQVTQMGQEVILRCVPISNHLYFYWYRQILGQKVEFLVSFYNNEISEKSEIFDDQFSVERPDGSNFTLKIRSTKLEDSAMYFCASSAGLSNQPQHFGDGTRLSIL.

The chain carries TRBV7-2 and TRBJ1-6; D unclear. The germline V gene has CDR1 SGHTA and CDR2 FQGNSA. The CDR3 extends over 15 amino acids. V dropped 5 bases and J dropped 4 bases, with 12 bases sitting between them. DNA of the CDR3: TGTGCCAGCAGCCTCGGTGGGGTATATAATTCACCCCTCCACTTT. Translating it yields CASSLGGVYNSPLHF.

This rearrangement joins TRBV11-2 to TRBJ1-2, with D possibly TRBD1 on 6 matching bases. Germline V gene lookup returns CDR1 SGHAT and CDR2 FQNNGV. Trimming took 5 bases from V and 5 from J, leaving 24 bases between them. The CDR3 extends over 17 amino acids. The CDR3 sequence is CASSTFGALGAEYGYTF. The CDR3 DNA reads TGTGCCAGCAGCACCTTCGGAGCTTTGGGGGCAGAATATGGCTACACCTTC.

J is TRBJ1-1 and V is TRBV1. TRBV1 is listed as a pseudogene. The CDR3 runs to 15 residues. CDR3 amino acids: CTSSQILGRDTEAFF. The CDR3 bases are TGCACCAGCAGCCAAATATTAGGTAGGGACACTGAAGCTTTCTTT.

This chain connects TRBV11-3 to TRBJ2-7; D possibly corresponds to TRBD2 (5 bases). V was shortened by 4 bases and J by 2 bases, with 18 bases between the two germline ends. The CDR3 runs to 16 residues. Germline V lookup: CDR1 SGHNT, CDR2 YENEEA. The CDR3 loop is CASSSTTGKRTYEQYF. The CDR3 DNA reads TGTGCCAGCAGCTCAACGACTGGCAAGCGGACCTACGAGCAGTACTTC.

This sequence joins TRBV2 and TRBJ2-7, with D hard to call. Per the germline V gene, CDR1 is SNHLY and CDR2 is FYNNEI. V lost 6 bases and J 5 bases, leaving 29 bases between the germline ends. The CDR3 spans 18 residues. The CDR3 region is CASRALIQSVGSNNEQYF. The CDR3, as DNA: TGTGCCAGCAGGGCGCTAATTCAATCCGTCGGCAGCAACAACGAGCAGTACTTC.